These 17 T cell receptor beta chains share one sample of origin, sequenced in a study of blood T cell repertoires in COVID-19. Assay used: immunoSEQ multiplex PCR; TCRdb lists only in-frame clones, some missing. The profile shows approximately 250,000 clones, approximately 85% of them singletons. The sequenced sample was PBMCs or T cells enriched from blood (not recorded which). The receptor set was obtained from a woman between 45 and 60 years old with acute COVID-19.

The CDR3 loop reads CASSNQGNSNQPQHF. The CDR3 bases are TGTGCCAGTAGTAATCAGGGGAATAGCAATCAGCCCCAGCATTTT. The chain joins TRBV19 to TRBJ1-5; tentative D call: TRBD1 (6 bases). Trimming removed 4 bases at V and 0 bases at J, with 10 bases between. The germline gives CDR1 LNHDA, CDR2 SQIVND (reference sequence). CDR3 length: 15 residues.

This chain uses TRBV4-3 with TRBJ2-1, with 10 bases matching TRBD2. Germline V gene sequence: CDR1 LGHNA, CDR2 YSLEER. The CDR3 consists of 18 residues. J gave up 0 bases and V 0 bases, and 5 bases lay outside the gene matches. For the CDR3, the DNA is TGCGCCAGCAGCCAAGATAGCGGGGGGTCAAGCTCCTACAATGAGCAGTTCTTC. Residues: CASSQDSGGSSSYNEQFF.

The chain employs TRBV7-2 and TRBJ2-2, with 11 bases that match TRBD1. Trimming removed 3 bases from V and 2 bases from J; junction bases left unmatched: 5. The CDR3 totals 17 residues. The V gene's germline CDR1 is SGHTA and CDR2 FQGNSA. The DNA for the CDR3 is TGTGCCAGCAGCTTGGGGACAGGGGGGCTAAACACCGGGGAGCTGTTTTTT. Its translation is CASSLGTGGLNTGELFF.

The chain is built from TRBV10-2 and TRBJ2-1; 16 bases line up with TRBD2. J was trimmed by 4 bases and V by 6 bases; bases with no gene match: 0. The germline gives CDR1 WSHSY, CDR2 SAAADI. The CDR3 runs to 15 residues. CDR3 loop: CASRGLAGGYNEQFF. CDR3 DNA sequence: TGCGCCAGCAGGGGACTAGCGGGGGGGTACAATGAGCAGTTCTTC.

The chain uses TRBV7-2 and TRBJ1-2; weak D call: TRBD1 (6 bases). Trimming removed 1 base from V and 2 bases from J, with 11 bases in between. CDR1 is SGHTA, CDR2 FQGNSA, per germline. This CDR3 has 15 amino acids. The CDR3 nucleotides are TGTGCCAGCAGCTTAGGATGGCAGGGGAACTATGGCTACACCTTC. Protein product: CASSLGWQGNYGYTF.

A single count supports this clone. V gene TRBV9 combines with J gene TRBJ1-1, with D hard to call. The CDR3 consists of 15 residues. V was pared by 0 bases and J by 8 bases, with 17 bases between. The germline gives CDR1 SGDLS, CDR2 YYNGEE. CDR3 sequence reads: CASSVGGGAVVEAFF. Here the CDR3 DNA reads TGTGCCAGCAGCGTAGGAGGAGGAGCGGTTGTCGAAGCTTTCTTT.

This clone was seen once. The V gene is TRBV5-6, the J gene TRBJ2-1, with 9 bases identical to TRBD2. The CDR3 covers 17 residues. V gave up 4 bases and J gave up 6 bases; unmatched junction bases: 14. Looked up from germline, CDR1 is SGHDT and CDR2 is YYEEEE. CDR3 DNA: TGTGCCAGCAGCCTCCCGGGGCGGGGGGGCCGTCTCAATGAGCAGTTCTTC. Amino acids: CASSLPGRGGRLNEQFF.

This rearrangement joins TRBV5-1 to TRBJ2-3, with TRBD1 matching over 7 bases. The CDR3 has 14 residues. V shed 4 bases and J 1 base; nucleotides not matched to a gene: 3. CDR1 and CDR2 (germline): SGHRS, YFSETQ. CDR3 sequence (DNA): TGCGCCAGCAGCGCTACAGGGGGCACAGATACGCAGTATTTT. Protein product: CASSATGGTDTQYF.

J is TRBJ1-1 and V is TRBV27; no firm D call. CDR1 MNHEY and CDR2 SMNVEV come from the germline V gene (reference sequence). V lost 3 bases, J lost 3 bases, and 8 bases lay in between. The CDR3 loop spans 13 amino acids. The CDR3 sequence is CASSLREDTEAFF. CDR3 sequence (DNA): TGTGCCAGCAGTTTGCGGGAGGACACTGAAGCTTTCTTT.

V and J are TRBV10-3 and TRBJ2-2, with TRBD1 matching 8 bases. V was pared by 6 bases and J by 4 bases, with 4 bases of the junction left unmatched. The CDR3 is made up of 14 amino acids. In germline, CDR1 is ENHRY, CDR2 SYGVKD. CDR3 bases: TGTGCCATCAGAAAGACAGGGGCCACCGGGGAGCTGTTTTTT. It codes for CAIRKTGATGELFF.

The chain employs TRBV6-5 and TRBJ2-7, with D unclear. Germline CDR1 and CDR2: MNHEY and SVGAGI. The CDR3 has 13 amino acids. The V end lost 6 bases, the J end lost 2 bases, and 11 bases lay between the germline ends. The CDR3, as DNA: TGTGCCAGCAGCCCAGGAATGCCCTACGAGCAGTACTTC. It codes for CASSPGMPYEQYF.

This clone appeared once. CDR3 residues: CASSAGQSNGEKLFF. CDR3 sequence (DNA): TGTGCCAGCAGCGCGGGACAGAGCAACGGTGAAAAACTGTTTTTT. The chain links TRBV7-9 to TRBJ1-4, with 7 bases lining up with TRBD1. This CDR3 contains 15 residues. V lost 5 bases and J lost 7; bases outside the gene matches: 10. Germline loops: CDR1 SEHNR, CDR2 FQNEAQ (reference sequence).

The genes are TRBV7-2 and TRBJ1-4; TRBD1 matches 9 bases. Trimming took 1 base from V and 8 from J; bases not matched to a gene: 5. In germline, CDR1 is SGHTA, CDR2 FQGNSA. CDR3 length: 15 residues. DNA for the CDR3: TGTGCCAGCAGCTTAGGGGGACAGGGAATCGAAAAACTGTTTTTT. This sequence encodes CASSLGGQGIEKLFF.

The rearrangement joins TRBV16 to TRBJ1-2; D gene ambiguous. Germline V gene sequence: CDR1 KGHSY, CDR2 FQNENV. The CDR3 is 14 amino acids. V lost 2 bases and J 1 base, leaving 8 bases between the germline ends. For the CDR3, the DNA is TGTGCCAGCAGCCAAATCGTTCTTAACTATGGCTACACCTTC. It is translated as CASSQIVLNYGYTF.

The rearrangement joins TRBV27 to TRBJ1-2, with D perhaps matching TRBD1 (6 bases). V was trimmed by 5 bases and J by 8 bases, leaving 18 bases between them. Germline lookup yields CDR1 MNHEY and CDR2 SMNVEV (reference sequence). The CDR3 sequence is 14 residues long. The CDR3 spells CASSPYRASGGYTF. The DNA of the CDR3 is TGTGCCAGCAGTCCTTACAGGGCTTCGGGAGGCTACACCTTC.

This sequence joins TRBV10-1 and TRBJ2-1, with 8 nucleotides matching TRBD1. The CDR3 contains 13 residues. Germline V CDR1 and CDR2: WNHNN, SYGVQD (reference sequence). V shed 6 bases and J 4 bases; nucleotides not matched to a gene: 2. The CDR3 DNA reads TGCGCCAGCAGACAGGGGGATTACAATGAGCAGTTCTTC. Translating it yields CASRQGDYNEQFF.

V is TRBV4-1 and J is TRBJ1-4; 7 bases are shared with TRBD1. The germline V gene encodes CDR1 MGHRA and CDR2 YSYEKL. The CDR3 is 15 residues long. V was pared by 3 bases and J by 6 bases, with 7 bases of the junction left unmatched. In DNA, the CDR3 is TGCGCCAGCAGCCATAGGGACAGCTCCTATGAAAAACTGTTTTTT. This translates into CASSHRDSSYEKLFF.